This TCR beta chain was sequenced in a study of cytomegalovirus exposure and HLA in healthy donors (dated by TCRdb to 2017 to 2019). Notes on the research overall: According to an earlier analysis of 587 of the donors, 200 million or so T cells yielded 117 million unique TCR beta sequences and 276 Gb of sequence data. Among 300 to 500 genotyped donors of the cohort, an average of roughly 230,000 unique TCR beta nucleotide sequences was sequenced per donor, of which roughly 18% were non-productive. An earlier analysis of approximately 580 of the donors used high-throughput TCR beta sequencing to judge whether each TCR beta V gene segment behaved as functional or pseudogenic. Four or five DR-DQ haplotypes were treated as single units for association and clustering because of strong linkage in the cohort. Every discovery cohort repertoire had been produced on one sequencing platform. Roughly 300 gigabases of sequencing data and tens of millions of unique TCR sequences made up an early release that covered about 640 HLA-typed donors. Typing coverage differed by locus: A, B, C, DRB1 and DQB1 were typed in roughly 629-630 donors, DQA1 in approximately 520, DPA1 in around 600, and DPB1 in just under 480. The genetic ancestry cluster associated with self-reported Caucasian donors included roughly four fifths of the 398 genotyped donors. The aim of the study was to test whether cataloging public T cell receptors could identify signatures of past pathogen exposure. Along with the roughly 610-subject first cohort, a separate validation cohort of roughly 110 different subjects was used. HLA typing covered class I and class II loci at four-digit resolution. Genome-wide SNP genotypes for about 60% of the roughly 670 donors were used in a later genetic analysis, which treated that subset as a discovery cohort. The T cell repertoires of 670 or so subjects were profiled by immunosequencing and related to cytomegalovirus serostatus. The study combined high-throughput TCR immunosequencing, statistical association of individual TCRs with disease status, and machine learning to predict cytomegalovirus infection status. Alongside the repertoire data, information on donor age, sex, ethnicity and CMV serostatus was compiled. Rather than drawing on any new phenotypic data, the later analysis identified candidate immune exposures from TCR beta sequences and the way those sequences occurred across donors. In a later analysis, previously published TCR beta repertoires from several hundred donors were re-analyzed and high-resolution HLA genotyping was added so that TCR occurrence patterns could be studied.

What the work shows at the level of the full study, not this receptor alone: A later analysis associated 15,000 to 20,000 TCR beta sequences with specific HLA alleles at a false discovery rate of 0.05. In vitro tests confirmed that a few of the cytomegalovirus-associated TCR beta chains recognize cytomegalovirus antigens. For the cohort, immune exposure information was limited to CMV serostatus. The presence/absence analyses assumed that sequencing depth was roughly uniform across donors, and that assumption may not be true. According to the authors, the approach could potentially be generalized to other disease states and immunological phenotypes. Because counts were too low, about 17 rarely observed V segments, including chromosome 9 orphons, were excluded from the earlier analysis of around 640 of the donors. Most TCR sequences were observed very rarely across donors, whereas some public TCRs were present in many individuals. A further reported finding was that TCR beta sequences accurately predicted the HLA-A and HLA-B alleles for most subjects in the first cohort. Compared with the approximately 720-donor mean, donors in an Asian-associated ancestry cluster had fewer N-insertions in productive TCRs, according to a later genetic analysis. V-gene and J-gene trimming of TCR beta chains was associated with a missense DCLRE1C variant in a later genetic analysis, and the association was replicated in an independent cohort. The sequencing pipeline was judged likely to have produced a cluster of highly shared sequence variants as a technical artifact. An earlier analysis of around 500 of the donors showed that most TCR beta V segments appeared in productive rearrangements either about 87% or about 30% of the time, which broadly matched IMGT annotations. In a later analysis, TCR association rates were found to vary across HLA loci, with the most associated TCRs seen for DRB1 alleles and the fewest for HLA-C alleles. In this cohort, only TCR beta chains were sequenced, and detectable features were limited by the absence of alpha or paired-chain data. Because some donors lacked HLA typing at each locus, the association tests relied only on the typed subset. A later analysis reported that several top co-occurrence clusters appeared linked to parvovirus B19, influenza, CMV and Epstein-Barr virus. A later analysis found that HLA-associated TCR beta chains were more clonally expanded and had lower generation probabilities than equally common non-associated chains. The study gave a list of about 170 TCR beta chains associated with cytomegalovirus. The 87-base-pair reads could not distinguish some IMGT-functional V segments, including TRBV6-2 and TRBV6-3, so those segments were excluded. Assigning TCR associations to individual alleles was difficult when HLA alleles, especially DR and DQ, strongly co-occurred. In a later analysis, most CMV-associated TCR beta chains were found to appear HLA-restricted, with HLA associations seemingly driven largely by CMV exposure. Cytomegalovirus status was reported to be diagnosed by the classifier with high specificity and sensitivity in both the original and validation cohorts. Linkage disequilibrium might explain the correlated functional status among segregating V segments, but an unknown experimental factor could not be ruled out.

The cohort comprised some 700 healthy bone marrow donors. At the time of sampling, all cohort members were nominally healthy, though unrecorded immune exposures were likely present. The donor was CMV seronegative and belonged to the group of 380 or so seronegative cohort members. Each donor provided a peripheral blood sample, and peripheral blood mononuclear cells were used for TCR beta sequencing. Genomic DNA extraction from the blood cell samples was performed with the Qiagen DNeasy Blood Extraction Kit. For CDR1 and CDR2, the germline V gene lists SGHTA and FQGNSA. Including the terminal cysteine and phenylalanine, the CDR3 comprises 13 residues. Only the CDR3 DNA stays, 39 bases, in frame from base 1. V loses 5 bases of germline sequence and J loses 6 bases, and the interval between the two ends is 13 bases. Only a few counts were recorded for this clone. Its antigen is not yet known. One base away there is no much larger clone; base qualities are not given.

Libraries were constructed by the immunoSEQ multiplex PCR assay. For the multiplex PCR, a mixture combining 60 forward primers for TCR Vbeta segments and 13 reverse primers for TCR Jbeta segments was used. Amplification of the CDR3 region of rearranged TCR beta genes was performed with a multiplex PCR assay on genomic DNA. On the Illumina HiSeq System, the amplified TCR beta libraries were sequenced as 87-base-pair reads. Under the source paper's analysis protocol: A later analysis tallied around 87 million unique TCR beta chains across the 660 or so repertoires, and about 10 million of those chains were shared by two or more donors. Raw reads were error-corrected and collapsed into unique sequences by a nearest-neighbor algorithm in which closely related sequences were merged to remove PCR and sequencing errors. CDR3 sequences were aligned to IMGT reference sequences to assign V, D and J gene segments. For a sequence to be retained, at least a six-nucleotide match to both a V gene segment and a J gene segment was required. Rearrangements were called productive when the CDR3 lacked stop codons and stayed in frame with V and J; all others were non-productive. Following IMGT convention, CDR3 was defined as the stretch from the second conserved V-encoded cysteine to the conserved J-encoded phenylalanine. The earlier analysis of 587 of the donors excluded sequences that lacked an unambiguous match to a single V gene segment. An earlier analysis of 500 to 600 of the donors classified V segments as functional when productive rearrangements were above 56.7% and as segregating when the standard deviation between donors was above 5%. To diagnose cytomegalovirus status from the catalog of TCR beta chain sequences, a statistical classification framework was built. In a later analysis, TCR nucleotide sequences were compared against IMGT/GENE-DB human TR gene sequences so that V and J genes could be assigned. Using the TCRdist pipeline, a later analysis assigned CDR3 sequences along with most-parsimonious VDJ recombination scenarios. A later analysis defined each TCR beta chain by its CDR3 amino acid sequence plus V-gene family, and excluded reads lacking a unique V-gene family. A later analysis removed roughly 590 highly shared, low-generation-probability nucleotide sequences to deal with suspected cross-contamination and a sequencing artifact. A later analysis calculated a clonal expansion index for each public chain from normalized within-repertoire ranks of inferred template counts. A later analysis computed generation probabilities with a VDJ recombination model fitted to out-of-frame rearrangements, and checked the results against IGoR. In a later analysis, hypergeometric tests were used to score TCR-TCR, TCR-HLA and TCR-CMV co-occurrence, with a repertoire-size bias correction applied to TCR pairs. A later analysis estimated false discovery rates by permuting HLA or CMV assignments 20 times. In a later analysis, co-occurring TCRs were grouped with DBSCAN, and TCRdist sequence similarity was added when clustering was performed within HLA-allele-positive subsets. Repertoires with fewer than 30,000 or more than 120,000 public chains were left out of co-occurrence clustering, as were a handful of repertoires with anomalous nucleotide sharing. Here the immuneACCESS table is served through TCRdb, limited to in-frame sequences with V and J called. Missing clones are a known gap in these copies; in checked studies unresolved V genes cover under half, and the rest lacks a known reason. V and J calls and clone size come straight from that table; D and trimming were deduced from the DNA. This sample comprises about 160,000 clones, around three quarters of them detected only once. In total, the top ten clones hold about 1.6% of the sample.

The sample consisted of PBMCs. Recombination linked TRBV7-2 to TRBJ2-5; a weak D assignment points to TRBD2 (5 bases agree). This TCR was recovered from a man in his forties or fifties in good health and CMV-seronegative. The CDR3 protein is CASSQDFQKTQYF. The DNA sequence is given as TGTGCCAGCAGCCAGGACTTTCAGAAGACCCAGTACTTC.